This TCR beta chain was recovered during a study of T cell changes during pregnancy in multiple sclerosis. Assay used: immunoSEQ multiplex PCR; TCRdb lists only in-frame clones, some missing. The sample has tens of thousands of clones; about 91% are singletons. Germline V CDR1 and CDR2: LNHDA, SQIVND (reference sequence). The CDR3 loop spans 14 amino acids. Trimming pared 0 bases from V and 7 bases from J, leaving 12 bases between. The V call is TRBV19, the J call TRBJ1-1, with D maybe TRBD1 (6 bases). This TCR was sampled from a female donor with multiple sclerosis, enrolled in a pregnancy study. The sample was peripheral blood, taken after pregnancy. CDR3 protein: CASSIDKQGGEAFF. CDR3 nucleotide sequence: TGTGCCAGTAGTATAGACAAACAGGGTGGTGAAGCTTTCTTT.